This T cell receptor (beta chain) is drawn from a study of T cell responses to AZD1222 COVID-19 vaccine. V was pared by 7 bases and J by 5 bases, with 2 bases of the junction left unmatched. The CDR3 is 11 amino acids. Germline V lookup: CDR1 SNHLY, CDR2 FYNNEI. The assay was immunoSEQ multiplex PCR, and TCRdb's table has in-frame clones only and misses some. This sample carries some 170,000 clones, roughly 88% of them seen once, and the ten largest clones take about 4.5%. The source of this sequence is an adult who received the AZD1222 COVID-19 vaccine. The starting material was peripheral blood, obtained 28 days after the second AZD1222 dose. V usage is TRBV2 and J usage is TRBJ2-7; 7 positions match TRBD2. CDR3 bases: TGTGCCAGCACCCTAGCGGACGAGCAGTACTTC. It codes for CASTLADEQYF.